This passage covers 22 T cell receptor beta chains from one sample sequenced in a study of control samples from healthy donors and cancer patients. Profiling relied on immunoSEQ multiplex PCR, and the TCRdb table lists in-frame clones only, not all of them. The sample consists of about 190,000 clones, around 93% of them appearing once. Sample: blood. These TCRs come from a young man in good health.

This sequence joins TRBV5-1 and TRBJ2-1; unclear D gene. The CDR3 spans 15 residues. Germline CDR1 and CDR2: SGHRS and YFSETQ. V lost 0 bases, J lost 2 bases, and 9 bases lay in between. The CDR3 sequence: CASSLVDETYNEQFF. The CDR3 DNA sequence: TGCGCCAGCAGCTTGGTTGACGAGACCTACAATGAGCAGTTCTTC.

The chain combines TRBV27 with TRBJ2-7, with a tentative D call TRBD1 (5 bases). V was cut by 3 bases and J by 3 bases, with 15 bases left in between. The CDR3 has 15 amino acids. Germline V gene data show CDR1 as MNHEY and CDR2 as SMNVEV (reference sequence). CDR3 coding DNA: TGTGCCAGCAGTTTGGGGCAGGTTGCCCTCTACGAGCAGTACTTC. The encoded protein is CASSLGQVALYEQYF.

The chain carries TRBV19 and TRBJ2-7, with 9 bases matching TRBD1. Germline CDR1 reads LNHDA; CDR2 reads SQIVND (reference sequence). The trim removed 9 bases at V and 2 bases at J, leaving 8 bases unmatched. The CDR3 is 14 amino acids. The chain's CDR3 is CASAGTGTPYEQYF. The CDR3 nucleotides read TGTGCCAGCGCCGGGACAGGGACCCCCTACGAGCAGTACTTC.

The chain couples TRBV28 to TRBJ1-2, with D unclear. CDR1 is MDHEN, CDR2 SYDVKM, per germline. CDR3 size: 14 residues. V gave up 1 base and J gave up 6 bases, with 12 bases separating them. CDR3 sequence reads: CASSLSQPYHGYTF. The CDR3 coding sequence is TGTGCCAGCAGTTTATCACAGCCTTACCATGGCTACACCTTC.

V usage is TRBV7-8 and J usage is TRBJ1-2; TRBD1 aligns across 7 bases. The length of the CDR3 is 17 residues. Germline lookup yields CDR1 SGHVS and CDR2 FQNEAQ. V was pared by 0 bases and J by 6 bases, with 13 bases of the junction left unmatched. The CDR3 loop reads CASSLAPFRGGAHGYTF. In DNA form, the CDR3 reads TGTGCCAGCAGCTTAGCGCCATTTAGAGGGGGCGCTCATGGCTACACCTTC.

The chain uses TRBV5-1 and TRBJ2-6; D gene ambiguous. Germline V gene sequence: CDR1 SGHRS, CDR2 YFSETQ. The germline V and J ends were trimmed by 0 bases and 0 bases, with 13 bases remaining between them. CDR3 size: 18 residues. CDR3 residues: CASSLDITGFSGANVLTF. CDR3 coding DNA: TGCGCCAGCAGCTTGGATATCACGGGTTTCTCTGGGGCCAACGTCCTGACTTTC.

The chain links TRBV6-5 to TRBJ2-4; 9 bases align to TRBD1. V was pared by 6 bases and J by 7 bases, with 4 bases of the junction left unmatched. CDR1 is MNHEY and CDR2 is SVGAGI in the germline V gene. The CDR3 has 13 amino acids. The CDR3 DNA is TGTGCCAGCAGCCCCGGGACAGGGAACATTCAGTACTTC. This codes for CASSPGTGNIQYF.

The chain couples TRBV5-1 to TRBJ2-3, with no clear D. In germline, CDR1 is SGHRS, CDR2 YFSETQ. The CDR3 loop spans 13 amino acids. Trimming cost V 1 base and J 3 bases, with 6 bases left between them. The CDR3 DNA is TGCGCCAGCAGCTTGTGGGGTACAGATACGCAGTATTTT. It encodes CASSLWGTDTQYF.

The chain combines TRBV10-1 with TRBJ2-2, with D uncertain. The CDR3 covers 11 residues. Trimming cost V 7 bases and J 4 bases, with 4 bases left between them. Germline V lookup: CDR1 WNHNN, CDR2 SYGVQD (reference sequence). CDR3 nucleotide sequence: TGCGCCAGCAACAGCACCGGGGAGCTGTTTTTT. It yields the protein CASNSTGELFF.

The chain employs TRBV6-5 and TRBJ2-7; D is possibly TRBD1 (6 bases). From germline, CDR1 is MNHEY and CDR2 SVGAGI. Trimming left V 7 bases short and J 0 bases short, with 13 bases between. The CDR3 contains 14 residues. CDR3: CASTRTAVSYEQYF. CDR3 nucleotides: TGTGCCAGCACCAGGACAGCAGTCTCCTACGAGCAGTACTTC.

The CDR3 DNA sequence: TGTGCCAGCACACACTTGGGTGACTATGGCTACACCTTC. It is translated as CASTHLGDYGYTF. The gene calls are TRBV6-6 and TRBJ1-2; D remains ambiguous. Germline CDR1 is MNHNY and CDR2 is SVGAGI (reference sequence). The CDR3 length is 13 residues. The V end was cut by 7 bases, the J end by 3 bases, with 12 bases between.

This clone was recorded only once. The V gene is TRBV12-3 or TRBV12-4, the J gene TRBJ1-1; no definite D call. The CDR3 sequence is 13 residues long. Trimming took 3 bases from V and 3 from J, leaving 8 bases between them. The CDR3 nucleotides are TGTGCCAGCAGTTTTAGTCGGGACACTGAAGCTTTCTTT. It specifies CASSFSRDTEAFF.

The chain couples TRBV20-1 to TRBJ2-3; D is unresolved. Germline V CDR1 and CDR2: DFQATT, SNEGSKA (reference sequence). This CDR3 has 11 amino acids. The V end lost 4 bases, the J end lost 5 bases, and 7 bases lay between the germline ends. CDR3 region: CSAMKRDTQYF. CDR3 DNA sequence: TGCAGTGCTATGAAGAGAGATACGCAGTATTTT.

The chain joins TRBV15 to TRBJ1-5; unclear D gene. Trimming left V 0 bases short and J 6 bases short, with 6 bases between. The CDR3 runs to 13 residues. Germline values: CDR1 LNHNV, CDR2 YYDKDF (reference sequence). As DNA, the CDR3 is TGTGCCACCAGCAGAGATGTAGGTCAGCCCCAGCATTTT. Its translation: CATSRDVGQPQHF.

The chain couples TRBV5-8 to TRBJ2-2, with TRBD1 identical over 11 bases. V lost 2 bases to trimming and J lost 7 bases; unmatched junction nucleotides: 4. CDR1 and CDR2 from the germline V gene are SGHTS and YDEGEE. The CDR3 has 15 residues. CDR3 DNA sequence: TGTGCCAGCAGCTTCGGACAGGGGGCTGGCGGGGAGCTGTTTTTT. This encodes CASSFGQGAGGELFF.

This clone was picked up one time. The chain links TRBV18 to TRBJ2-1, with D possibly matching TRBD2 (7 bases). CDR3 length: 13 residues. Per germline, CDR1 KGHSH and CDR2 LQKENI. Between the trimmed V and J ends, which lost 7 bases and 7 bases, there was a span of 14 bases. The CDR3 region has the DNA TGTGCCAGCTACGGGGGGACAAGGAATGAGCAGTTCTTC. It yields the protein CASYGGTRNEQFF. Together with reference TRBV18 and TRBJ2-1, the CDR3 gives the full variable domain: NAGVMQNPRHLVRRRGQEARLRCSPMKGHSHVYWYRQLPEEGLKFMVYLQKENIIDESGMPKERFSAEFPKEGPSILRIQQVVRGDSAAYFCASYGGTRNEQFFGPGTRLTVL.

This clone was found a few times. V is TRBV7-9 and J is TRBJ1-2; D is perhaps TRBD1 (6 bases). The germline CDR1 and CDR2 sequences are SEHNR and FQNEAQ (reference sequence). V was shortened by 5 bases and J by 6 bases, with 22 bases between the two germline ends. This CDR3 contains 16 residues. CDR3 coding DNA: TGTGCCAGCAGCCCCCCGCCGGACAGATTACCGGATGGCTACACCTTC. Its protein is CASSPPPDRLPDGYTF.

This clone was recorded once. V gene TRBV2 combines with J gene TRBJ1-1, with D unclear. Germline V gene data show CDR1 as SNHLY and CDR2 as FYNNEI. The CDR3 sequence is 14 residues long. The ends were cut back, 4 bases at V and 0 bases at J, with 9 bases in the middle. The CDR3, as DNA: TGTGCCAGCAGTGTAGGGAGGATGAACACTGAAGCTTTCTTT. Its translation: CASSVGRMNTEAFF.

The chain joins TRBV6-5 to TRBJ1-6; D is ambiguous. V was clipped by 6 bases and J by 3 bases, with 6 bases between them. CDR1 and CDR2 (germline): MNHEY, SVGAGI. The length of the CDR3 is 13 residues. The CDR3 nucleotides read TGTGCCAGCAGCACAGTCTATAATTCACCCCTCCACTTT. It codes for CASSTVYNSPLHF.

On this clone: Distinct nucleotide sequences in the sample also encode this CDR3. This chain links TRBV6-1 with TRBJ2-7; TRBD1 matches at 7 bases. Trimming took 0 bases from V and 4 from J; bases not matched to a gene: 0. Germline CDR1 and CDR2: MNHNS and SASEGT. The CDR3 consists of 13 residues. The CDR3, as DNA: TGTGCCAGCAGTGAAGCCAGGGGGTACGAGCAGTACTTC. Encoded protein: CASSEARGYEQYF.

J is TRBJ1-2 and V is TRBV29-1; D not certain. The germline V gene encodes CDR1 SQVTM and CDR2 ANQGSEA. V shed 3 bases and J shed 0 bases, with 20 bases lying between them. The CDR3 loop spans 17 amino acids. The CDR3 region has the DNA TGCAGCGTTGACCCGGCAGGACTAGGGAGCTCTAACTATGGCTACACCTTC. It translates to CSVDPAGLGSSNYGYTF.

This clone was detected once. V and J are TRBV15 and TRBJ1-1; no firm D call. The germline V and J ends were trimmed by 5 bases and 1 base, with 8 bases remaining between them. Germline lookup yields CDR1 LNHNV and CDR2 YYDKDF (reference sequence). CDR3 length: 13 amino acids. Written as DNA, the CDR3 is TGTGCCACCAGCCTTAGGTCGAACACTGAAGCTTTCTTT. This gives the protein CATSLRSNTEAFF.